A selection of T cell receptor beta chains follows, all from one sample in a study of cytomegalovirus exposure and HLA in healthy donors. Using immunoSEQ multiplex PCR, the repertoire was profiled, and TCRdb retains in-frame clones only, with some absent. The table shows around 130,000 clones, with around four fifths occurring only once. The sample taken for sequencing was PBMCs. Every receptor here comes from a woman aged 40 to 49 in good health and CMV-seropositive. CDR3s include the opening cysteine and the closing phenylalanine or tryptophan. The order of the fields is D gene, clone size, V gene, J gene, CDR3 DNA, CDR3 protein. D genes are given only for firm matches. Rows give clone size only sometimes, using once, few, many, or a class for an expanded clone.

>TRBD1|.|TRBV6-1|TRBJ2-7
TGTGCCAGCAGCGTAACAGGGGTTTCTAGGGAGCAGTACTTC
CASSVTGVSREQYF
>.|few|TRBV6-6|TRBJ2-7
TGTGCCAGCAGTCATACAGGTTCCTACGAGCAGTACTTC
CASSHTGSYEQYF
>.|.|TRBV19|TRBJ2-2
TGTGCCATTCGCAGGGGCCAAGGGACCGGGGAGCTGTTTTTT
CAIRRGQGTGELFF
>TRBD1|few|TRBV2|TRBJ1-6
TGTGCCAGCAGGGACAGGGCGAATTCACCCCTCCACTTT
CASRDRANSPLHF
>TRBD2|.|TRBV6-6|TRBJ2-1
TGTGCCATCCTCCCGCGGGGGGGTTCTAGGGAGCAGTTCTTC
CAILPRGGSREQFF
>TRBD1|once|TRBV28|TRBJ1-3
TGTGCCAGCAGCACTTGGGGGACAGGAACTGGAAACACCATATATTTT
CASSTWGTGTGNTIYF
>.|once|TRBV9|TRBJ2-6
TGTGCCAGCAGCAATAGCGGGCAGGGGCGTGCATCTGGGGCCAACGTCCTGACTTTC
CASSNSGQGRASGANVLTF
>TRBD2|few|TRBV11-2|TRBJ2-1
TGTGCCAGCCGACTTACTAGCGGGAGTGGGGCTGAGCAGTTCTTC
CASRLTSGSGAEQFF
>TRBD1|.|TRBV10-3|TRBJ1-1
TGTGCCATCAGCGAACAGGGGTCCACTGAAGCTTTCTTT
CAISEQGSTEAFF
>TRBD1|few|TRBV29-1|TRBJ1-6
TGCAGCGTTGCCCAGGGGGCGGATTCACCCCTCCACTTT
CSVAQGADSPLHF
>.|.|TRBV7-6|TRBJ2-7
TGTGCCAGCAGCTTAGCCCGCCGGGGGGCTGGAGCCTACGAGCAGTACTTC
CASSLARRGAGAYEQYF
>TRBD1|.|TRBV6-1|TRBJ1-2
TGTGCCAGCAGTGAATTTACCGGGACAGGGGCTTTAGCTAACTATGGCTACACCTTC
CASSEFTGTGALANYGYTF
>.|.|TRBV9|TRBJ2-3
TGTGCCAGCAGCGTTACAGGGACAGATACGCAGTATTTT
CASSVTGTDTQYF
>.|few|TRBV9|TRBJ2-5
TGTGCCAGCAGCGTTCAGGGTCGGGAGACCCAGTACTTC
CASSVQGRETQYF
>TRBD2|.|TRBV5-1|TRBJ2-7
TGCGCCAGCAGCTTGGTGAGCGGGAGGGAGCAGTACTTC
CASSLVSGREQYF
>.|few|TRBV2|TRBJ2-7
TGTGCCAGCAGTGTCCAAGGGGATGTCGACGAGCAGTACTTC
CASSVQGDVDEQYF
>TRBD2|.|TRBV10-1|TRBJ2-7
TGCGCCAGTTCTAGCGGGGGTTACGAGCAGTACTTC
CASSSGGYEQYF
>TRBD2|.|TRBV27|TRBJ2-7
TGTGCCAGCAGCCTGACCGGGACTAGCGGGACCGTTAGCGAGCAGTACTTC
CASSLTGTSGTVSEQYF
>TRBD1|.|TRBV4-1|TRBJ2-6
TGCGCCAGCAGCCTCGGACAGGGGGCGGCTGGGGCCAACGTCCTGACTTTC
CASSLGQGAAGANVLTF
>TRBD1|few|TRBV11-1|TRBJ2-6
TGTGCCAGCAGCCGGGACAGGGGATCTGGGGCCAACGTCCTGACTTTC
CASSRDRGSGANVLTF
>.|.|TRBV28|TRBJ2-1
TGTGCCAGCAGGTCAGGGGCACTTGAGCAGTTCTTC
CASRSGALEQFF
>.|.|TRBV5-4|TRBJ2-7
TGTGCCAGCAGCGGAGGTAGCGTAACCTACGAGCAGTACTTC
CASSGGSVTYEQYF
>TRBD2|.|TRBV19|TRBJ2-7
TGTGCCAGTAGTGCAACCGGGACTAGCGGGGTCCCCTACGAGCAGTACTTC
CASSATGTSGVPYEQYF
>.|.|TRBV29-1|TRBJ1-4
TGCAGCGTCCGAGGGAGCGGGGTTGAAAAACTGTTTTTT
CSVRGSGVEKLFF
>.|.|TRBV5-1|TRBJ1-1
TGCGCCAGCAGCTCACAAGGTAGCCTACAAGCTTTCTTT
CASSSQGSLQAFF
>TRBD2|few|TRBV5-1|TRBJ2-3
TGCGCCAGCAGGGGGGGCATCCGAATAGCGGGGGTCACAGATACGCAGTATTTT
CASRGGIRIAGVTDTQYF
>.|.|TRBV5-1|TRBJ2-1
TGCGCCAGCAGCCTCGGTGGGCAGGGCCCGGGCAATGAGCAGTTCTTC
CASSLGGQGPGNEQFF
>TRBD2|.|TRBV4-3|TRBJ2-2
TGCGCCAGCAGCCAAGCGGGAGCGGGAGGGCCCGACACCGGGGAGCTGTTTTTT
CASSQAGAGGPDTGELFF
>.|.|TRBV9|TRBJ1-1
TGTGCCAGCAGCATCGGGGTTTTTGGGGAAGCTTTCTTT
CASSIGVFGEAFF
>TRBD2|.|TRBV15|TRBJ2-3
TGTGCCCTTGGAGCGGGACTCTACACAGATACGCAGTATTTT
CALGAGLYTDTQYF
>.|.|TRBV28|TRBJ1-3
TGTGCCAGCAGCTCCACTGGGGGGGGAAACACCATATATTTT
CASSSTGGGNTIYF
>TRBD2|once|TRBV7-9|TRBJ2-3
TGTGCCAGCAGCTCCCGACTAGCGGGGGGGACGAATACGCAGTATTTT
CASSSRLAGGTNTQYF
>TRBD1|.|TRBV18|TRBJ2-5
TGTGCCAGCTCACCACCGAGGACAGGGAGTGAGGGCCAAGAGACCCAGTACTTC
CASSPPRTGSEGQETQYF
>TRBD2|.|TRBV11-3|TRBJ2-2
TGTGCCAGCAGCTCCGCTAGCGGGAGTACGACCGGGGAGCTGTTTTTT
CASSSASGSTTGELFF
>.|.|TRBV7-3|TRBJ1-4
TGTGCCAGCAGCTTGGGGGGGACTGTTAATGAAAAACTGTTTTTT
CASSLGGTVNEKLFF
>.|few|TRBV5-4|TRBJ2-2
TGTGCCAGCAGCTTGCAGACGACCCGGGAATGGGACACCGGGGAGCTGTTTTTT
CASSLQTTREWDTGELFF
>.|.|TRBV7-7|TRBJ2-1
TGTGCTAGCAGCCCGGAGACGCTAAGCTCCTACAATGAGCAGTTCTTC
CASSPETLSSYNEQFF
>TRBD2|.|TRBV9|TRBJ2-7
TGTGCCAGCAGCCCCTCGGGGGGGCAATACGAGCAGTACTTC
CASSPSGGQYEQYF
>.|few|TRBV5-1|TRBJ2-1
TGCGCCAGCAGCTTGGAAAGCTTCTCCCCCGGGAATGAGCAGTTCTTC
CASSLESFSPGNEQFF
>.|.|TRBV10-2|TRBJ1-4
TGCGCCAGCAGTAGACAGATTAATGAAAAACTGTTTTTT
CASSRQINEKLFF
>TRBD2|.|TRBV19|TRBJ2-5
TGTGCCAGTAGTCCGACTAGCGGGCGGGAGACCCAGTACTTC
CASSPTSGRETQYF
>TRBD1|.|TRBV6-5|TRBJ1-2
TGTGCCAGCAGTTACTCGTCCAGCACAGGGGAGGATGGCTACACCTTC
CASSYSSSTGEDGYTF
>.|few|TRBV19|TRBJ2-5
TGTGCCAGTAGTATAGAAGGCGGCCAAGAGACCCAGTACTTC
CASSIEGGQETQYF
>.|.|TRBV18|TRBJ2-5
TGTGCCAGCTCACCCGAGGGAGAGACCCAGTACTTC
CASSPEGETQYF
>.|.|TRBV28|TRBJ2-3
TGTGCCAGCAGTTCAAATAGCGGTGTCGGGTATTTT
CASSSNSGVGYF
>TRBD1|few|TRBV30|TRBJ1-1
TGTGCCTGGAGCGGACAGGGGGCCACTGAAGCTTTCTTT
CAWSGQGATEAFF
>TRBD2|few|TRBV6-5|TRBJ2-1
TGTGCCAGCACCGTAGCGGGGGGAGCTCTTAATGAGCAGTTCTTC
CASTVAGGALNEQFF
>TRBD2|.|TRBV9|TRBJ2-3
TGTGCCAGCAGCATCCGGACTAGCGGGAGGACTAGCACAGATACGCAGTATTTT
CASSIRTSGRTSTDTQYF
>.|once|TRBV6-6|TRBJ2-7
TGTGCCAGCAGCCCCCCGGCAGGGCGGGGGCGTGGGCAGTACTTC
CASSPPAGRGRGQYF
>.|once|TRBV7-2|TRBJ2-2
TGTGCCAGCAGCTCCAGGGTTACCGGGGAGCTGTTTTTT
CASSSRVTGELFF
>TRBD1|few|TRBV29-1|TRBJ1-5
TGCAGCGTTGAAGGACAGGGGGCATGCAATCAGCCCCAGCATTTT
CSVEGQGACNQPQHF
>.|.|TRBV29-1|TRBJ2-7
TGCAGCGTTGTGGGGCGTCTTGTCGACGAGCAGTACTTC
CSVVGRLVDEQYF
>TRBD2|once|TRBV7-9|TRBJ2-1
TGTGCCAGCAGCTTAGCGGGACTAGCGACCCACAATGAGCAGTTCTTC
CASSLAGLATHNEQFF
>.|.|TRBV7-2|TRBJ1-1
TGTGCCAGCAGCGTATTAGGCGGAGGAATGAACACTGAAGCTTTCTTT
CASSVLGGGMNTEAFF
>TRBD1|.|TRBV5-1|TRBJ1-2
TGCGCCAGCAGCCCAAGGACAGGGGGTGCTGGAGGCGGCTATGGCTACACCTTC
CASSPRTGGAGGGYGYTF
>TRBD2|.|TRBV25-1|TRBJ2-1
TGTGCCAGCAATCTAGCGGGAGGCCCCTACAATGAGCAGTTCTTC
CASNLAGGPYNEQFF
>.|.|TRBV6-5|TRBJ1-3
TGTGCCAGCAGTTTGAGGGGAGGGAGAGGAAACACCATATATTTT
CASSLRGGRGNTIYF